The sequence of this TCR beta chain was determined in a study of cytomegalovirus exposure and HLA in healthy donors. A roughly 120-subject validation cohort, separate from the approximately 700-subject first cohort, supplied the donors. The table came from immunoSEQ multiplex PCR; TCRdb's copy has only in-frame clones and leaves some out. The sample records about 170,000 clones, about nine tenths being singletons. This clone was counted a single time. The antigen is undetermined. Findings of the study overall: The investigators catalogued 164 TCR beta chains as cytomegalovirus-associated. Rare TCR sequences predominated, though certain public TCRs were found in many donors. Diagnosis of cytomegalovirus status made by the classifier reportedly showed high specificity and sensitivity.

Specimen: PBMCs. The sequence came from a woman aged 30 to 39 in good health and CMV-seronegative.

The CDR3 region has the DNA TGTGCCAGCAGTTTATTTGCCGGGACAGCCCAGATAAAGCATTTT. As protein: CASSLFAGTAQIKHF. The V and J genes are TRBV27 and TRBJ1-5; 7 nucleotides line up with TRBD1. This CDR3 contains 15 residues. Germline CDR1 MNHEY, CDR2 SMNVEV (reference sequence). V trimming: 1 base; J trimming: 14 bases; junction bases outside the gene matches: 14.